One sample yielded the 9 T cell receptor beta chains listed below, sequenced in a study of regulatory T cells in long-lasting Graves disease. The time point is: newly diagnosed GD, antithyroid drugs for less than 3 months. Isolated PBMC RNA provided the starting material for the TCR library. TCR beta libraries were built with iRepertoire HTBI primers and Arm-PCR of CDR3 regions. Via MiXCR, TCRdb re-called the multiplex PCR reads, giving one row per CDR3 protein. This table holds roughly 500,000 distinct CDR3 sequences, around 13% found once. The sample was also linked to a second study, of T cells in Graves' hyperthyroidism and ophthalmopathy.

The material was peripheral blood mononuclear cells (PBMCs), obtained at new diagnosis, from a patient treated with antithyroid drugs. These receptors came from a woman between 50 and 59 years old with Graves disease.

The sample holds many counts of this clonotype. The chain combines TRBV2 with TRBJ2-7, with a weak D call TRBD2 (6 bases). Trimming left V 4 bases short and J 1 base short, with 14 bases between. The CDR3 totals 15 residues. CDR1 SNHLY and CDR2 FYNNEI come from the germline V gene. CDR3 region: CASSGWRGGSYEQYF. As DNA, the CDR3 is TGTGCCAGCAGTGGCTGGCGGGGCGGATCCTACGAGCAGTACTTC. The whole variable domain, remainder taken from reference TRBV2 and TRBJ2-7, is EPEVTQTPSHQVTQMGQEVILRCVPISNHLYFYWYRQILGQKVEFLVSFYNNEISEKSEIFDDQFSVERPDGSNFTLKIRSTKLEDSAMYFCASSGWRGGSYEQYFGPGTRLTVT.

This clonotype was seen more than once but under ten times. A much larger clone is a single base away; this may be a read error. The rearrangement uses TRBV2 and TRBJ2-7; 8 nucleotides match TRBD2. With V trimmed by 6 bases and J by 0 bases, 7 bases remained unmatched. Germline CDR1 reads SNHLY; CDR2 reads FYNNEI. There are 15 residues in the CDR3. The CDR3 DNA is TGTGCCAGCAGAGAACAGCGGGGGAGCTCCTACGAGCAGTACTTC. This gives the protein CASREQRGSSYEQYF. Variable domain in full (rest from reference TRBV2 and TRBJ2-7): EPEVTQTPSHQVTQMGQEVILRCVPISNHLYFYWYRQILGQKVEFLVSFYNNEISEKSEIFDDQFSVERPDGSNFTLKIRSTKLEDSAMYFCASREQRGSSYEQYFGPGTRLTVT.

This clonotype was seen repeatedly, ten times or more. The V gene is TRBV7-9, the J gene TRBJ2-7, with TRBD1 matching over 12 bases. Germline CDR1 is SEHNR and CDR2 is FQNEAQ (reference sequence). V trimming: 5 bases; J trimming: 7 bases; junction bases outside the gene matches: 12. The CDR3 sequence is 16 residues long. The CDR3 protein is CASSRTGDRGRWEQYF. CDR3 coding DNA: TGTGCCAGCAGCCGAACAGGGGACAGGGGGCGCTGGGAGCAGTACTTC.

This clonotype was seen a single time. This chain uses TRBV27 with TRBJ2-7; 8 bases map to TRBD1. Trimming removed 0 bases from V and 4 bases from J; junction bases left unmatched: 5. Germline V gene data show CDR1 as MNHEY and CDR2 as SMNVEV (reference sequence). This CDR3 contains 15 residues. CDR3 sequence: CASSLSARGLYEQYF. Written as DNA, the CDR3 is TGTGCCAGCAGTTTATCGGCCAGGGGGCTGTACGAGCAGTACTTC.

This clonotype was picked up many times. V gene TRBV5-1 combines with J gene TRBJ2-2; a possible D gene is TRBD1 (6 bases). The CDR3 has 12 residues. Between the trimmed V and J ends, which lost 4 bases and 7 bases, there was a span of 8 bases. Germline V gene data show CDR1 as SGHRS and CDR2 as YFSETQ. CDR3 sequence: CASSEQGGELFF. CDR3 sequence (DNA): TGCGCCAGCAGCGAACAGGGCGGGGAGCTGTTTTTT.

The table lists this clonotype with many counts. The gene calls are TRBV28 and TRBJ2-2; D is possibly TRBD1 or TRBD2 (6 bases each). The ends were cut back, 6 bases at V and 5 bases at J, with 16 bases in the middle. The CDR3 extends over 15 amino acids. Germline CDR1 MDHEN, CDR2 SYDVKM. The CDR3 bases are TGTGCCAGCAGGCTCCCGGGGGCGAGGACCGGGGAGCTGTTTTTT. As protein: CASRLPGARTGELFF.

About this clonotype: Likely a read error: the CDR3 ends without its conserved phenylalanine or tryptophan. The chain couples TRBV20-1 to TRBJ2-1; 8 bases align to TRBD2. Germline values: CDR1 DFQATT, CDR2 SNEGSKA (reference sequence). V was pared by 3 bases and J by 2 bases, with 15 bases of the junction left unmatched. CDR3 length: 18 residues. This CDR3 reads CSASSLLADAVTYNEQFL. In DNA form, the CDR3 reads TGCAGTGCTAGTAGCCTACTAGCGGACGCGGTAACCTACAATGAGCAGTTCCTC.

Many counts were recorded for this clonotype. The chain has TRBV28 and TRBJ2-1; possible D gene TRBD1, 5 bases. The CDR3 has 17 amino acids. Germline CDR1 MDHEN, CDR2 SYDVKM. The V gene lost 1 base and the J gene lost 0 bases, with 13 bases spanning the gap. CDR3 coding DNA: TGTGCCAGCAGTTTATATTCTCCTAGGGGCTCCTACAATGAGCAGTTCTTC. Translating it yields CASSLYSPRGSYNEQFF.

This clonotype has just a few counts. This rearrangement joins TRBV2 to TRBJ2-1; D is undetermined. The germline V gene encodes CDR1 SNHLY and CDR2 FYNNEI. The length of the CDR3 is 12 residues. Deletions cut 4 bases from V and 3 bases from J, with 4 bases between. The CDR3: CASSGLYNEQFF. CDR3 sequence (DNA): TGTGCCAGCAGTGGACTCTACAATGAGCAGTTCTTC.